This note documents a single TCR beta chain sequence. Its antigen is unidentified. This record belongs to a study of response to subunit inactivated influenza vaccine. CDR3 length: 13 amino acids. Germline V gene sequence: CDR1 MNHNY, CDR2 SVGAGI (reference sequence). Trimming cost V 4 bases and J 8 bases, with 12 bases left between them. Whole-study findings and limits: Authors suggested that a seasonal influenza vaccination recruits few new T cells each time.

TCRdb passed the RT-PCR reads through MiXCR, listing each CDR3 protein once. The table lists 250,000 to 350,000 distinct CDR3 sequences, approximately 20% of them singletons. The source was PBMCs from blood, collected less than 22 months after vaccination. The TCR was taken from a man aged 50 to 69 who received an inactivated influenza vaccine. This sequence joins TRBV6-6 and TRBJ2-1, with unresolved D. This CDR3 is CASSFPGLYEQFF. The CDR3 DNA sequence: TGTGCCAGCAGTTTTCCAGGTCTCTATGAGCAGTTCTTC.